Following are 4 T cell receptor beta chains from one sample sequenced in a study of blood T cell repertoires in COVID-19. The table came from immunoSEQ multiplex PCR; TCRdb's copy has only in-frame clones and leaves some out. In the table there are 300,000 to 400,000 clones, approximately 86% of which are singletons. The sample comprised peripheral blood. The receptors come from a human donor in a cohort sampled during active COVID-19.

V and J are TRBV7-2 and TRBJ1-2; D gene unclear. The germline gives CDR1 SGHTA, CDR2 FQGNSA. With 5 bases removed from V and 5 bases from J, the gap between germline ends came to 9 bases. CDR3 size: 12 residues. For the CDR3, the DNA is TGTGCCAGCAGCCTGGGAGAATATGGCTACACCTTC. This encodes CASSLGEYGYTF. The full variable domain, in which reference TRBV7-2 and TRBJ1-2 provide the parts outside the CDR3, is GAGVSQSPSNKVTEKGKDVELRCDPISGHTALYWYRQSLGQGLEFLIYFQGNSAPDKSGLPSDRFSAERTGGSVSTLTIQRTQQEDSAVYLCASSLGEYGYTFGSGTRLTVV.

The CDR3: CASSATGWGQGLFQAFF. The DNA for the CDR3 is TGTGCCAGCAGTGCGACCGGGTGGGGACAGGGGTTATTTCAAGCTTTCTTT. V gene TRBV27 combines with J gene TRBJ1-1, with 10 bases aligning to TRBD1. Germline V gene data show CDR1 as MNHEY and CDR2 as SMNVEV (reference sequence). The CDR3 consists of 17 residues. J gave up 9 bases and V 5 bases, and 18 bases lay outside the gene matches.

This chain's CDR3 is CASTQTGVPYNEQFF. The CDR3 region has the DNA TGTGCCAGCACACAAACAGGGGTCCCCTACAATGAGCAGTTCTTC. The V call is TRBV9, the J call TRBJ2-1; 7 positions agree with TRBD1. CDR1 is SGDLS, CDR2 YYNGEE, per germline. The CDR3 covers 15 residues. V lost 6 bases and J lost 2; bases outside the gene matches: 8. Full variable domain (rest looked up from reference TRBV9 and TRBJ2-1): DSGVTQTPKHLITATGQRVTLRCSPRSGDLSVYWYQQSLDQGLQFLIQYYNGEERAKGNILERFSAQQFPDLHSELNLSSLELGDSALYFCASTQTGVPYNEQFFGPGTRLTVL.

The chain has TRBV18 and TRBJ2-2; 8 bases map to TRBD1. This CDR3 comprises 16 residues. CDR1 and CDR2 (germline): KGHSH, LQKENI. With 2 bases clipped from V and 7 bases from J, the junction kept 9 bases outside the gene matches. The CDR3 spells CASSPFAQGANGELFF. CDR3 DNA sequence: TGTGCCAGCTCACCATTCGCCCAGGGGGCTAACGGGGAGCTGTTTTTT.